This T cell receptor beta chain was documented in a study of blood T cells in healthy people across ages. Through a sample-barcoded 5' primer and a J-beta primer mix, a second PCR was run for roughly 7 to 12 cycles. A template-switch adaptor with 12 random nucleotides tagged each cDNA molecule. MiXCR, applied by TCRdb to the 5' RACE reads, yields one record per CDR3 protein. The sample holds some 1.6 million distinct CDR3 sequences, roughly 32% seen once. This clonotype was seen only a few times. Trimming shortened V by 0 bases and J by 8 bases, and 17 bases separated the two germline ends. Germline-derived CDR1 and CDR2 are MGHRA and YSYEKL. The CDR3 sequence is 17 residues long. Donors gave 8.5 to 10 milliliters of peripheral blood apiece.

The TCR sequence derives from a woman in her 30s in good health. The rearrangement uses TRBV4-1 and TRBJ1-6; weak D call: TRBD1 (6 bases). Sequencing input: blood. The CDR3 loop reads CASSQEPRGGGDSPLHF. CDR3 nucleotide sequence: TGCGCCAGCAGCCAAGAACCAAGAGGGGGTGGGGATTCACCCCTCCACTTT.